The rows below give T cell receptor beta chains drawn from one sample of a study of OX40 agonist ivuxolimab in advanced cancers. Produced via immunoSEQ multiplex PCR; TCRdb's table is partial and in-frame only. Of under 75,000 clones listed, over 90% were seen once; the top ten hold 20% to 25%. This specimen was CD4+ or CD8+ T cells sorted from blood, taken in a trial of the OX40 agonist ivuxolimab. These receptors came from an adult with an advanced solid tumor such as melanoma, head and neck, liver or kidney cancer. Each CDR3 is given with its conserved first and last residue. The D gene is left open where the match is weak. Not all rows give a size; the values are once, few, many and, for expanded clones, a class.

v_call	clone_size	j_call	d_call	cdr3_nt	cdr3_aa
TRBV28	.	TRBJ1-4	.	TGTGCCAGCAGTTTAGGCCCGGGCCCAACTAATGAAAAACTGTTTTTT	CASSLGPGPTNEKLFF
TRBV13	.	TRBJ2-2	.	TGTGCCAGCAGCTCCCGGGACTCGAACACCGGGGAGCTGTTTTTT	CASSSRDSNTGELFF
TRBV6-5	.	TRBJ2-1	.	TGTGCCACCGGACCGGGACCTTACAATGAGCAGTTCTTC	CATGPGPYNEQFF
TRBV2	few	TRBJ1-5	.	TGTGCCAGCACCTTCGCGGGGAATCAGCCCCAGCATTTT	CASTFAGNQPQHF
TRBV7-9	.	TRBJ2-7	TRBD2	TGTGCCAGCAGCTCCCCCCTAGCGGTAGTGGACGAGCAGTACTTC	CASSSPLAVVDEQYF
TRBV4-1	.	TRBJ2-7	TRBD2	TGCGCCAGCAGCCAAGAGGGAGGGAGTGGGTACGAGCAGTACTTC	CASSQEGGSGYEQYF
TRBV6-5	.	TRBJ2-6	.	TGTGCCAGCAGCGACACCACTGGGGCCAACGTCCTGACTTTC	CASSDTTGANVLTF
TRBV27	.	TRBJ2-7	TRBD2	TGTGCCAGCACCCCAGCGGGAGGGAGAAGCTCCTACGAGCAGTACTTC	CASTPAGGRSSYEQYF
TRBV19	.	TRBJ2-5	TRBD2	TGTGCCAGTAGATCGGGACTAGCGGGAGAAGAGACCCAGTACTTC	CASRSGLAGEETQYF
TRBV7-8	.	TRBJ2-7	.	TGTGCCAGCAGCCTGTACGGCGAGCAGTACTTC	CASSLYGEQYF
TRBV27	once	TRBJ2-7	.	TGTGCCAGCAGTACCGGGACAACCAGCGAGCAGTACTTC	CASSTGTTSEQYF
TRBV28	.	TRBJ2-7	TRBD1	TGTGCCAGCAGTTTGTCACAGGGGTTCAACGAGCAGTACTTC	CASSLSQGFNEQYF
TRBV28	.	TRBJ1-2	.	TGTGCCAGCAGTCTCGGGAGTTATGGCTACACCTTC	CASSLGSYGYTF
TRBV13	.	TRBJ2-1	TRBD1	TGTGCCAGCAGCCCACAGGGACAGAACAGGAATGAGCAGTTCTTC	CASSPQGQNRNEQFF
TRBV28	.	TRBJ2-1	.	TGTGCCAGCAGTTCGGGGACAGGGTGGACTAGCTTTGTGGGTTTCGAGCAGTTCTTC	CASSSGTGWTSFVGFEQFF
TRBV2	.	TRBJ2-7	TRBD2	TGTGCCAGCAGTGTCTCCCGGACTAGCTCCTACGAGCAGTACTTC	CASSVSRTSSYEQYF
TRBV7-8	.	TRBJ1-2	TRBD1	TGTGCCAGCAGCCAGGACAGGGGAGGCTACACCTTC	CASSQDRGGYTF
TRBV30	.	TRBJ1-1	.	TGTGCCTGGAGTTCGCGAGCGGGGAACACTGAAGCTTTCTTT	CAWSSRAGNTEAFF
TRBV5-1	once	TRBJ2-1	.	TGCGCCAGCAGCTTGGAGAGGGCAGGCTACAATGAGCAGTTCTTC	CASSLERAGYNEQFF
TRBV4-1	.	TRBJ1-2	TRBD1	TGCGCCAGCAGCCAAGGAGAGGGGGCGCCGGGCTACACCTTC	CASSQGEGAPGYTF
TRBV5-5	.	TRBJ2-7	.	TGTGCCAGCAGCTTAGGAGATTACGAGCAGTACTTC	CASSLGDYEQYF
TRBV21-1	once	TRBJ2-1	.	TGTGCCAGCAGCCAAAACGGGGGGAGTGGAATAAGAAATGAGGACTTCTCCTACAATGAGCAGTTCTTC	CASSQNGGSGIRNEDFSYNEQFF
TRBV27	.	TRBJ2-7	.	TGTGCCAGCAGTTTCCGCGGCAGCAACGAGCAGTACTTC	CASSFRGSNEQYF
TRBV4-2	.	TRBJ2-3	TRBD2	TGTGCCAGCAGCCATACACCGGGACTAGCGGCTAGCACAGATACGCAGTATTTT	CASSHTPGLAASTDTQYF
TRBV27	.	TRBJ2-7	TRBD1	TGTGCCAGCAGCCTGACAGGGGACGAGCAGTACTTC	CASSLTGDEQYF
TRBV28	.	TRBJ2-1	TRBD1	TGTGCCAGCAAGTGGGACAGGAGATCCAATGAGCAGTTCTTC	CASKWDRRSNEQFF
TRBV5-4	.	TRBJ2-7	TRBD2	TGTGCCAGCAGCTCGTCCCCCGGGACTAGCAGCCTCTACGAGCAGTACTTC	CASSSSPGTSSLYEQYF
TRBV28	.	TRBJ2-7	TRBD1	TGTGCCAGCAGTCCGCGCCCAACCTTGACAGGGAGATCCTACGAGCAGTACTTC	CASSPRPTLTGRSYEQYF
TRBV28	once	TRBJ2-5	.	TGTGCCAGCAGTTTGACCCAAGAGACCCAGTACTTC	CASSLTQETQYF
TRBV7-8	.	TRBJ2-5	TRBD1	TGTGCCAGCAGCTTAACCCGACAGGGTTGGATAAAAGAGACCCAGTACTTC	CASSLTRQGWIKETQYF
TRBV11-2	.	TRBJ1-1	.	TGTGCCAGCAGCTTTTTAGGGGGGATGAACACTGAAGCTTTCTTT	CASSFLGGMNTEAFF
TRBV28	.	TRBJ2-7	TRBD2	TGTGCCAGCAGTTGGTGGGGGGGGAACGCGGTCGAGCAGTACTTC	CASSWWGGNAVEQYF
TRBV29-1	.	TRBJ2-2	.	TGCAGCGTTTCCGAGGGGGGTGGCGGGGAGCTGTTTTTT	CSVSEGGGGELFF
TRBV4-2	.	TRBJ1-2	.	TGTGCCAGCAGCCTGAGCGAGGGCGCCGGTGGCTACACCTTC	CASSLSEGAGGYTF
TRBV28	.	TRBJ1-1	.	TGTGCCACGACAAGGAACACTGAAGCTTTCTTT	CATTRNTEAFF
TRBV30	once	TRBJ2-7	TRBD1	TGTGCGCAACTGACAGGGCCCCCCTACGAGCAGTACTTC	CAQLTGPPYEQYF
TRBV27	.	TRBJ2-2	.	TGTGCCAGCGTCGGGACAACGAACACCGGGGAGCTGTTTTTT	CASVGTTNTGELFF
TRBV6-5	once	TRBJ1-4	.	TGTGCCAGCAGTTACTCGCCAGGACGAGGTGAAAAACTGTTTTTT	CASSYSPGRGEKLFF
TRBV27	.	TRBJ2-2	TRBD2	TGTGCCAGCAGTTTTTTGGATAGCGGGTCGAACACCGGGGAGCTGTTTTTT	CASSFLDSGSNTGELFF
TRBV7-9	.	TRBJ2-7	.	TGTGCCAGCAGCTTAAAACCAGCCGAGCAGTACTTC	CASSLKPAEQYF
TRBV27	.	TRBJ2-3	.	TGTGCCAGCAGTAACTCCGGGGATACGCAGTATTTT	CASSNSGDTQYF
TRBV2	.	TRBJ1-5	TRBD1	TGTGCCAGCAGTGAACAGGGGGCGCGCGGCAATCAGCCCCAGCATTTT	CASSEQGARGNQPQHF
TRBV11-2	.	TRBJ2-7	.	TGTGCCAGCAGCCACATGATGATGACGGCCGCCTACGAGCAGTACTTC	CASSHMMMTAAYEQYF
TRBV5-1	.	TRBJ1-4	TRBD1	TGCGCCAGCAGCGTGGGACAGGGAACTAATGAAAAACTGTTTTTT	CASSVGQGTNEKLFF
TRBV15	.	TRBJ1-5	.	TGTGCCACCAGCAGAGCGGGACCTGGGTACTATAGCAATCAGCCCCAGCATTTT	CATSRAGPGYYSNQPQHF
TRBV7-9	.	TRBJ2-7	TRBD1	TGTGCCAGCAGCTTAGAGCAGGGACAGCTCGCCTACGAGCAGTACTTC	CASSLEQGQLAYEQYF
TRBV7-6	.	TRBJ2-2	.	TGTGCCAGCAGCAGAAAGGGGTACGGGGAGCTGTTTTTT	CASSRKGYGELFF
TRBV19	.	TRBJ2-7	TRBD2	TGTGCCAGTAGTGGTGCGGGAGTGTACGAGCAGTACTTC	CASSGAGVYEQYF
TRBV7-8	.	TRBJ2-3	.	TGTGCCAGCAGCTCCCGACCTACCCCGGCAGATACGCAGTATTTT	CASSSRPTPADTQYF
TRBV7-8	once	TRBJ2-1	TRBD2	TGTGCCAGCAGCTTAGGGACTAGCGGGATTGGGTCCTACAATGAGCAGTTCTTC	CASSLGTSGIGSYNEQFF
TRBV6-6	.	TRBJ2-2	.	TGTGCCAGCAGTTCGGGTCTGGTCAGCACCGGGGAGCTGTTTTTT	CASSSGLVSTGELFF
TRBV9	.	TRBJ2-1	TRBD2	TGTGCCAGCAGCGGTCCCGGAGAACGGGAGGGCCTATACAATGAGCAGTTCTTC	CASSGPGEREGLYNEQFF
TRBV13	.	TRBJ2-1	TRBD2	TGTGCCAGCAGCATAACTAGCGGGAGTAAGAATGAGCAGTTCTTC	CASSITSGSKNEQFF
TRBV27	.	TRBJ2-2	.	TGTGCCAGCAGTTTGTACCGAGGCACCGGGGAGCTGTTTTTT	CASSLYRGTGELFF
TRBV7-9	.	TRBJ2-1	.	TGTGCCAGCAGCTCTTCCCCAGGGGCGTTCTTC	CASSSSPGAFF
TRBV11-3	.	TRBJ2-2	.	TGTGCCAGCACCACGGGACATATGAACACCGGGGAGCTGTTTTTT	CASTTGHMNTGELFF
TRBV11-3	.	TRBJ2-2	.	TGTGCCAGCAGCTCGGAGGGGGCCGACGGGGAGCTGTTTTTT	CASSSEGADGELFF